Below are 9 T cell receptor beta chains sequenced from a single sample in a study of T cells in tuberculosis. Thawed, overnight-rested PBMC were stained with GMM-loaded CD1B tetramer, viability dye and anti-CD3, then sorted. The lipid loaded on the CD1B tetramers was C32 glucose monomycolate from Rhodococcus equi. Only in-frame clones appear in the TCRdb table, and some are missing; sequencing was by immunoSEQ multiplex PCR. The table lists some 60,000 clones, 65% to 90% of them singletons. The sequencing sample was made of CD1b-GMM tetramer-negative cells sorted from PBMCs. The source is an adult woman with latent tuberculosis.

This rearrangement joins TRBV28 to TRBJ2-1, with D perhaps TRBD1 (7 bases). Germline values: CDR1 MDHEN, CDR2 SYDVKM. V lost 6 bases and J 6 bases, leaving 12 bases between the germline ends. There are 13 residues in the CDR3. The CDR3 coding sequence is TGTGCCAGCAGACGACAGGGAGGCAATGAGCAGTTCTTC. This codes for CASRRQGGNEQFF.

The V and J genes are TRBV6-1 and TRBJ1-5; D is unclear. Germline V gene lookup returns CDR1 MNHNS and CDR2 SASEGT. The V gene lost 5 bases and the J gene lost 7 bases, with 12 bases spanning the gap. The CDR3 has 13 residues. Here the CDR3 DNA reads TGTGCCAGCAGTTCCCGACATATCCAGCCCCAGCATTTT. Encoded protein: CASSSRHIQPQHF.

The rearrangement uses TRBV28 and TRBJ2-7, with TRBD1 matching over 9 bases. The CDR3 is 14 residues long. Germline V gives CDR1 MDHEN, CDR2 SYDVKM. Unmatched junction bases numbered 7, after V lost 3 bases and J lost 7 bases. The CDR3 protein is CASSFTGGAGEQYF. In DNA form, the CDR3 reads TGTGCCAGCAGTTTTACAGGGGGCGCGGGGGAGCAGTACTTC.

DNA of the CDR3: TGTGCCAGCAGCAGACAGGGGAAGTATGGCTACACCTTC. This encodes CASSRQGKYGYTF. The chain carries TRBV5-6 and TRBJ1-2, with 8 bases matching TRBD1. With 4 bases clipped from V and 5 bases from J, the junction kept 4 bases outside the gene matches. The CDR3 runs to 13 residues. Germline lookup yields CDR1 SGHDT and CDR2 YYEEEE.

This sequence joins TRBV5-6 and TRBJ1-1; maybe TRBD1 (6 bases). Germline assignment: CDR1 SGHDT and CDR2 YYEEEE. Trimming cost V 0 bases and J 1 base, with 13 bases left between them. The CDR3 spans 16 residues. The CDR3 DNA sequence: TGTGCCAGCAGCTTGGCCATAAGGGGGTCGAACACTGAAGCTTTCTTT. The encoded protein is CASSLAIRGSNTEAFF. Full variable domain (missing parts from reference TRBV5-6 and TRBJ1-1): DAGVTQSPTHLIKTRGQQVTLRCSPKSGHDTVSWYQQALGQGPQFIFQYYEEEERQRGNFPDRFSGHQFPNYSSELNVNALLLGDSALYLCASSLAIRGSNTEAFFGQGTRLTVV.

The rearrangement joins TRBV11-3 to TRBJ2-7, with D possibly TRBD1 on 5 matching bases. CDR3 length: 13 amino acids. Trimming took off 4 bases at V and 2 bases at J, with 9 bases between the two ends. Germline CDR1 is SGHNT and CDR2 is YENEEA. The CDR3 protein is CASSSGHTYEQYF. The CDR3 nucleotides read TGTGCCAGCAGCTCCGGACATACCTACGAGCAGTACTTC. Full variable domain (rest looked up from reference TRBV11-3 and TRBJ2-7): EAGVVQSPRYKIIEKKQPVAFWCNPISGHNTLYWYLQNLGQGPELLIRYENEEAVDDSQLPKDRFSAERLKGVDSTLKIQPAELGDSAVYLCASSSGHTYEQYFGPGTRLTVT.

This rearrangement joins TRBV28 to TRBJ2-4; TRBD1 agrees at 7 bases. Germline V CDR1 and CDR2: MDHEN, SYDVKM. This CDR3 is built from 14 residues. Unmatched junction bases numbered 3, after V lost 4 bases and J lost 3 bases. As DNA, the CDR3 is TGTGCCAGCAGTTCCAGACAGGGCAAAAACATTCAGTACTTC. It is translated as CASSSRQGKNIQYF.

The chain has TRBV7-9 and TRBJ2-7, with TRBD2 matching over 7 bases. The CDR3 is 14 residues long. Germline CDR1 SEHNR, CDR2 FQNEAQ (reference sequence). Unmatched junction bases numbered 3, after V lost 2 bases and J lost 2 bases. This CDR3 is CASSLLGGAYEQYF. CDR3 DNA: TGTGCCAGCAGCTTATTGGGAGGGGCCTACGAGCAGTACTTC.

The chain recombines TRBV5-1 with TRBJ1-4, with 10 bases identical to TRBD1. This CDR3 comprises 15 residues. Germline V CDR1 and CDR2: SGHRS, YFSETQ. The V and J ends lost 0 bases and 7 bases, in that order; junction bases with no gene match: 3. CDR3 amino acids: CASSLAGTGVEKLFF. CDR3 bases: TGCGCCAGCAGCTTGGCCGGGACAGGGGTTGAAAAACTGTTTTTT.